The rows below give T cell receptor beta chains drawn from one sample of a study of shared clonotypes between healthy human individuals. Some clones are missing from TCRdb's copy, which holds only in-frame ones; the method was immunoSEQ multiplex PCR. The table shows around 940,000 clones, with over 60% occurring only once. Sequencing was carried out using memory CD4+ T cells sorted from blood. These receptors came from a man between 18 and 29 years old in good health. Each CDR3 is given with its conserved first and last residue. The order of the fields is J gene, clone size, D gene, V gene, CDR3 length, CDR3 DNA, CDR3 protein. D genes are given only for firm matches. Size tells how often a clone was seen (once, few, many) or the class of an expanded clone, and some rows leave it out.

TRBJ1-1 . . TRBV29-1 12 TGCAGCGTAACAGTCTCGAACACTGAAGCTTTCTTT CSVTVSNTEAFF
TRBJ2-4 . . TRBV4-1 15 TGCGCCAGCAGCCAGGGGTACGGGGCAGCGGACATTCAGTACTTC CASSQGYGAADIQYF
TRBJ2-2 few . TRBV30 12 TGTGCCTGGAGATTTGGGGCCGGGGAGCTGTTTTTT CAWRFGAGELFF
TRBJ1-1 . . TRBV6-5 14 TGTGCCAGTAAACCCGCGGGGGCGCAGACTGAAGCTTTCTTT CASKPAGAQTEAFF
TRBJ2-2 few TRBD2 TRBV7-2 16 TGTGCCAGCAGCCAGCTAGCGGGCCGGATCACCGGGGAGCTGTTTTTT CASSQLAGRITGELFF
TRBJ1-2 . . TRBV7-6 14 TGTGCCAGCAGCTTAGGTTTCGGACAGAGAAGTTACACCTTC CASSLGFGQRSYTF
TRBJ1-6 . . TRBV18 15 TGTGCCAGCTCACAAACGGGGCCTTGGAATTCACCCCTCCACTTT CASSQTGPWNSPLHF
TRBJ2-6 . . TRBV5-1 18 TGCGCCAGCAGCATCCCCAAGCTGACAGAGTCTGGGGCCAACGTCCTGACTTTC CASSIPKLTESGANVLTF
TRBJ2-7 few TRBD2 TRBV19 17 TGTGCCAGTAGTATGGCCAGGACTAGCGGGACCCCCTACGAGCAGTACTTC CASSMARTSGTPYEQYF
TRBJ1-1 . TRBD1 TRBV5-1 16 TGCGCCAGCAGCTTGACAGGGGCCACTGGGGGCACTGAAGCTTTCTTT CASSLTGATGGTEAFF
TRBJ2-2 . TRBD1 TRBV5-1 15 TGCGCCAGCAGCGCCGGGACAGGGATAGCCGAGGAGCTGTTTTTT CASSAGTGIAEELFF
TRBJ2-1 . TRBD2 TRBV27 17 TGTGCCAGCAGTTTACGACTAGCGGGAGGCCCTGCCAATGAGCAGTTCTTC CASSLRLAGGPANEQFF
TRBJ2-7 . TRBD1 TRBV27 15 TGTGCCAGCAGTTTAAAGGTGGGACAGGGGTACGAGCAGTACTTC CASSLKVGQGYEQYF
TRBJ1-2 . . TRBV28 14 TGTGCCAGCAGTTTAGGACACGTAAACTATGGCTACACCTTC CASSLGHVNYGYTF
TRBJ1-3 . TRBD1 TRBV6-5 15 TGTGCCAGCAGTCCAGGGGGCCGCTCTGGAAACACCATATATTTT CASSPGGRSGNTIYF
TRBJ2-3 . . TRBV30 15 TGTGCCTGGAGTAAGGCAGGGGCCCGCACAGATACGCAGTATTTT CAWSKAGARTDTQYF
TRBJ2-7 . TRBD1 TRBV5-1 14 TGCGCCAGCAGCTGGGGGACAGAAATCTACGAGCAGTACTTC CASSWGTEIYEQYF
TRBJ2-7 . TRBD1 TRBV4-2 15 TGTGCCAGCAGCCAAGCAGGGACAGGACCCTACGAGCAGTACTTC CASSQAGTGPYEQYF
TRBJ2-5 . . TRBV5-4 15 TGTGCCAGCACCGAACAACGGGGCGGTGGCGAGACCCAGTACTTC CASTEQRGGGETQYF
TRBJ1-5 . . TRBV5-8 12 TGTGCCAGCAGCTTGGGGGCCAAGCCCCAGCATTTT CASSLGAKPQHF
TRBJ1-1 . TRBD1 TRBV29-1 13 TGCAGCACGAAGAGACAGGGCGGCACTGAAGCTTTCTTT CSTKRQGGTEAFF
TRBJ2-7 . . TRBV5-5 15 TGTGCCAGCAGCTTTGTTGCGGACACCTCCTACGAGCAGTACTTC CASSFVADTSYEQYF
TRBJ1-2 . . TRBV7-9 12 TGTGCCAGCAGCTTAGTTGGAGGGAGCGTTTTCTTC CASSLVGGSVFF
TRBJ2-7 few . TRBV10-3 15 TGTGCCATCAGCGTGGAAGGGACCGGCGTCTACGAGCAGTACTTC CAISVEGTGVYEQYF
TRBJ1-4 once TRBD1 TRBV28 15 TGTGCCAGCAGTGCCCAGGGGGCGGCTAATGAAAAACTGTTTTTT CASSAQGAANEKLFF
TRBJ2-4 . . TRBV15 17 TGTGCCACCAGCAGAGATCCCCCGGGCGGGGCTAAAAACATTCAGTACTTC CATSRDPPGGAKNIQYF
TRBJ1-2 . . TRBV7-2 14 TGTGCCAGCAGCTTACAGATAGCTAACTATGGCTACACCTTC CASSLQIANYGYTF
TRBJ2-2 . . TRBV6-1 15 TGTGCCAGCAGTGAACGTGCCGGGAACACCGGGGAGCTGTTTTTT CASSERAGNTGELFF
TRBJ1-5 . . TRBV29-1 13 TGCAGCGTTGAAAGCCGGGGGGGTCAGCCCCAGCATTTT CSVESRGGQPQHF
TRBJ1-1 . TRBD1 TRBV10-3 15 TGTGCCATCAGTGAGTCGGCGACAGGGGGCTTCGAAGCTTTCTTT CAISESATGGFEAFF
TRBJ2-7 . TRBD2 TRBV7-2 15 TGTGCCAGCAGCTACCGACTAGCGGGAGTCCACGAGCAGTACTTC CASSYRLAGVHEQYF
TRBJ1-3 many TRBD1 TRBV30 17 TGTGCCTGGGGCAGGGGACGGACAGGGGGTAGAGAAAACACCATATATTTT CAWGRGRTGGRENTIYF
TRBJ1-5 . TRBD1 TRBV6-1 15 TGTGCCAGCACCACGACAGGGCTCTTAAATCAGCCCCAGCATTTT CASTTTGLLNQPQHF
TRBJ1-1 . . TRBV5-1 14 TGCGCCAGCACTCCTCTTGGGACTTGGCAAGGAGCTTTCTTT CASTPLGTWQGAFF
TRBJ2-3 . TRBD2 TRBV5-1 16 TGCGCCAGCAGGTTAGCGGGGGGGCCGGTTTGGGATACGCAGTATTTT CASRLAGGPVWDTQYF
TRBJ2-7 . TRBD2 TRBV7-2 15 TGTGCCAGCACCCTGGGGACTAGGAGTGCCTACGAGCAGTACTTC CASTLGTRSAYEQYF
TRBJ2-1 . . TRBV12-5 15 TGTGCTAGTGGTTTCCGACTAGGCGAACGGAATGAGCAGTTCTTC CASGFRLGERNEQFF